This T cell receptor (beta chain) was identified in a study of cytomegalovirus exposure and HLA in healthy donors. Background on the study: Findings of an earlier analysis included some 120 million unique TCR beta sequences from roughly 200 million T cells.

This CDR3 has 14 amino acids. In germline, CDR1 is SGHTA, CDR2 FQGNSA. Trimming stripped 2 bases from V and 0 bases from J, with 7 bases between. PCR amplification relied on 60 Vbeta primers (plus 13 Jbeta primers). Only in-frame clones appear in the TCRdb table, and some are missing; sequencing was by immunoSEQ multiplex PCR. The data contain approximately 130,000 clones, around 82% of them singletons. The V and J genes are TRBV7-2 and TRBJ1-1; D ambiguous. This TCR was recovered from a man in his fifties or sixties in good health and CMV-seronegative. The sample consisted of PBMCs. CDR3 loop: CASSLTDLNTEAFF. CDR3 in DNA: TGTGCCAGCAGCTTAACAGACCTGAACACTGAAGCTTTCTTT.